Sequencing of this T cell receptor beta chain was carried out in a study of T-cell memory formation after mild COVID-19. Study findings and constraints: Contracting CD4+ clones sat mainly in CM and EM; CD8+ in EMRA.

Libraries for TCRalpha and TCRbeta carried sample barcodes and unique molecular identifiers via 5'RACE. From the 5' RACE reads, TCRdb called clonotypes with MiXCR, one entry per CDR3 protein. In the table there are fewer than 60,000 distinct CDR3 sequences, 27% of which are singletons. Concerning this clonotype itself: No antigen is known for it.

Germline V gene sequence: CDR1 MGHRA, CDR2 YSYEKL. The CDR3 loop spans 16 amino acids. The V end lost 4 bases, the J end lost 4 bases, and 16 bases lay between the germline ends. The sequence derives from a man between 18 and 35 years old who had mild COVID-19 (a few samples of this study predate the infection). Cell type and time point are not known. V is TRBV4-1 and J is TRBJ2-2; possible D gene TRBD2, 7 bases. The sample taken for sequencing was PBMCs or a T cell subset sorted from them (not recorded which). CDR3 amino acids: CASSRVGGPGTGELFF. CDR3 bases: TGCGCCAGCAGCCGGGTCGGGGGGCCCGGCACCGGGGAGCTGTTTTTT.